One and the same sample provided the 13 T cell receptor beta chains below, sequenced in a study of identifying expanded T cells in peripheral blood. Some clones are missing from TCRdb's copy, which holds only in-frame ones; the method was immunoSEQ multiplex PCR. The table includes 85,000 to 100,000 clones, around 89% detected once. Sequenced sample: blood. These receptor sequences come from a person aged 18 to 70 in good health.

The chain links TRBV6-5 to TRBJ1-2, with 8 bases fitting TRBD1. V lost 7 bases and J lost 3; bases outside the gene matches: 1. The CDR3 sequence is 12 residues long. CDR1 and CDR2 from the germline V gene are MNHEY and SVGAGI. The CDR3 DNA reads as TGTGCCAGCATGGGACAGGACTATGGCTACACCTTC. It encodes CASMGQDYGYTF.

This clone was detected once. The chain employs TRBV18 and TRBJ2-3, with D possibly TRBD1 on 5 matching bases. The V end was cut by 2 bases, the J end by 5 bases, with 11 bases between. The CDR3 is made up of 14 amino acids. The germline V gene encodes CDR1 KGHSH and CDR2 LQKENI. As DNA, the CDR3 is TGTGCCAGCTCACCAGGCACAGGTCAAGATACGCAGTATTTT. Amino acids: CASSPGTGQDTQYF.

The chain joins TRBV5-6 to TRBJ2-1, with D possibly being TRBD2 (6 bases). The germline V and J ends were trimmed by 2 bases and 3 bases, with 9 bases remaining between them. Germline values: CDR1 SGHDT, CDR2 YYEEEE. This CDR3 is 14 amino acids long. CDR3 sequence reads: CASSLGGYYNEQFF. The CDR3 DNA reads TGTGCCAGCAGCTTAGGAGGGTACTACAATGAGCAGTTCTTC.

The chain combines TRBV5-6 with TRBJ2-1, with D uncertain. Germline assignment: CDR1 SGHDT and CDR2 YYEEEE. The CDR3 spans 13 residues. Between the trimmed V and J ends, which lost 10 bases and 4 bases, there was a span of 15 bases. The CDR3 nucleotides are TGTGCCTGGAATGATGACACATACAATGAGCAGTTCTTC. This translates into CAWNDDTYNEQFF.

The chain joins TRBV28 to TRBJ2-3; 8 positions agree with TRBD1. Trimming took 5 bases from V and 4 from J; bases not matched to a gene: 2. From germline, CDR1 is MDHEN and CDR2 SYDVKM. The CDR3 totals 13 residues. CDR3 region: CASSRQGPDTQYF. CDR3 sequence (DNA): TGTGCCAGCAGTAGACAGGGGCCAGATACGCAGTATTTT.

The chain carries TRBV7-9 and TRBJ2-4, with 8 bases matching TRBD2. Germline CDR1 SEHNR, CDR2 FQNEAQ (reference sequence). This CDR3 comprises 15 residues. V trimming: 1 base; J trimming: 7 bases; junction bases outside the gene matches: 6. The DNA for the CDR3 is TGTGCCAGCAGCTTAGTACTGGGACTAGTGAACATTCAGTACTTC. This encodes CASSLVLGLVNIQYF.

V is TRBV14 and J is TRBJ2-1; 9 positions agree with TRBD2. The J segment lost 9 bases and the V segment lost 3 bases, leaving 6 bases of the junction unmatched. CDR1 and CDR2 from the germline V gene are SGHDN and FVKESK. The CDR3 length is 14 residues. CDR3 in DNA: TGTGCCAGCAGCCACCGCGGGAGGGCCCCTGAGCAGTTCTTC. This codes for CASSHRGRAPEQFF.

This chain links TRBV6-5 with TRBJ1-5; the match to TRBD1 covers 7 bases. V shed 7 bases, J shed 4 bases, and the junction held 10 bases outside the gene matches. This CDR3 comprises 15 residues. Germline-derived CDR1 and CDR2 are MNHEY and SVGAGI. CDR3: CASKGRDSQNQPQHF. The DNA of the CDR3 is TGTGCCAGCAAGGGCCGGGACAGTCAGAATCAGCCCCAGCATTTT.

The chain's CDR3 is CASSLAGYDGYTF. The CDR3, as DNA: TGTGCCAGCAGCTTGGCGGGGTATGATGGCTACACCTTC. The chain is built from TRBV11-2 and TRBJ1-2; no reliable D call. Germline lookup yields CDR1 SGHAT and CDR2 FQNNGV. The CDR3 covers 13 residues. V lost 3 bases and J 6 bases, leaving 11 bases between the germline ends.

A remark on this clone: A read error may explain this, as a much larger clone is one base away. The conserved closing phenylalanine or tryptophan is absent in this CDR3, likely reflecting a read error. The chain has TRBV6-1 and TRBJ1-6; the match to TRBD1 covers 8 bases. Germline-derived CDR1 and CDR2 are MNHNS and SASEGT. Trimming took 3 bases from V and 7 from J; bases not matched to a gene: 2. The CDR3 sequence is 14 residues long. Written as DNA, the CDR3 is TGTGCCAGCAGTGACCGACAGGGGAATTCACCCCTCCACTCT. Translating gives CASSDRQGNSPLHS.

This clone was observed once. The CDR3 nucleotides are TGTGCCAGCAGCCCCCCCCCGGCGGGAGGATGGACCGGGGAGCTGTTTTTT. Residues: CASSPPPAGGWTGELFF. The chain has TRBV25-1 and TRBJ2-2; 8 nucleotides line up with TRBD2. V shed 6 bases, J shed 5 bases, and the junction held 14 bases outside the gene matches. The length of the CDR3 is 17 residues. CDR1 MGHDK and CDR2 SYGVNS come from the germline V gene. Using reference TRBV25-1 and TRBJ2-2 for the parts outside the CDR3, the full variable domain is EADIYQTPRYLVIGTGKKITLECSQTMGHDKMYWYQQDPGMELHLIHYSYGVNSTEKGDLSSESTVSRIRTEHFPLTLESARPSHTSQYLCASSPPPAGGWTGELFFGEGSRLTVL.

The chain uses TRBV2 and TRBJ2-5, with D possibly called TRBD1 or TRBD2 (6 bases each). Germline-derived CDR1 and CDR2 are SNHLY and FYNNEI. The CDR3 has 11 residues. The germline V and J ends were trimmed by 8 bases and 11 bases, with 15 bases remaining between them. The CDR3 here is CASGGPRGQYF. CDR3 nucleotides: TGTGCCAGCGGGGGGCCAAGAGGGCAGTACTTC.

This clone appeared a single time. This chain joins TRBV27 and TRBJ2-2, with D unresolved. V was clipped by 10 bases and J by 2 bases, with 11 bases between them. CDR3 length: 13 amino acids. The V gene's germline CDR1 is MNHEY and CDR2 SMNVEV (reference sequence). CDR3 in amino acids: CAISGENTGELFF. CDR3 DNA sequence: TGTGCCATTAGTGGGGAAAACACCGGGGAGCTGTTTTTT.